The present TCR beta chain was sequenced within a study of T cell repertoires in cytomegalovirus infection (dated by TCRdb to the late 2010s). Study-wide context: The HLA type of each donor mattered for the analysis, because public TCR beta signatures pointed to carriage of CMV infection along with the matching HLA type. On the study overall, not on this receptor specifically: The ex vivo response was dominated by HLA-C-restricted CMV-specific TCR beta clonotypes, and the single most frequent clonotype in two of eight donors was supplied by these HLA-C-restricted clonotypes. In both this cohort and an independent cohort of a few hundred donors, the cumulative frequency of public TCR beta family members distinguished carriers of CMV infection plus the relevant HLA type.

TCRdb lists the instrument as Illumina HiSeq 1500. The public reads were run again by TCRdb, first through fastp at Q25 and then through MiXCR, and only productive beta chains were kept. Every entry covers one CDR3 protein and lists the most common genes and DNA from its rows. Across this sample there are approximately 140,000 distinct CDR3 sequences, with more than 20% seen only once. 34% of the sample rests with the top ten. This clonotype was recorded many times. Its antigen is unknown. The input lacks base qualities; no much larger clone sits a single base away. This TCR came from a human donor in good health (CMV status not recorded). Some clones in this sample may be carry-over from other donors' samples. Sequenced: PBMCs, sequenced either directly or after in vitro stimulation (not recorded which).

The bases are TGTGCCAGCAGCCCTCAGGGTGGTCAAGAGACCCAGTACTTC. This codes for CASSPQGGQETQYF. In this chain, TRBV7-2 is recombined with TRBJ2-5; a tentative D call is TRBD1 (5 bases match). The CDR3 starts with the cysteine, ends with the phenylalanine, and has 14 residues. The CDR3 DNA has 42 bases and is translated from base 1. V loses 5 bases of germline sequence and J loses 2 bases, and the interval between the two ends is 12 bases. CDR1 and CDR2, per the germline V gene, are SGHTA and FQGNSA.